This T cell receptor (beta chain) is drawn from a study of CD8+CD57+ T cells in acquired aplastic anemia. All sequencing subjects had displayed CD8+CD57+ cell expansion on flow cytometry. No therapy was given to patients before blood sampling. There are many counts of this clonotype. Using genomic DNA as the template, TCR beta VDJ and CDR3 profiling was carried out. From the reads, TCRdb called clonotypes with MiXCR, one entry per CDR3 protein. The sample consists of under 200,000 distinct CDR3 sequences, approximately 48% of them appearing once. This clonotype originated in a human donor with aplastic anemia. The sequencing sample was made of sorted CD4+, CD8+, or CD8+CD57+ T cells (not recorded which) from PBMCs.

DNA of the CDR3: TGTGCCAGCAGAAACAGGGGTTTTCAAGAGACCCAGTACTTC. Its protein product is CASRNRGFQETQYF. The chain links TRBV3-1 to TRBJ2-5; 7 bases map to TRBD1. CDR3 length equals 14 residues. The V and J ends lost 6 bases and 2 bases, in that order; junction bases with no gene match: 6. CDR1 is LGHDT and CDR2 is YNNKEL in the germline V gene (reference sequence).